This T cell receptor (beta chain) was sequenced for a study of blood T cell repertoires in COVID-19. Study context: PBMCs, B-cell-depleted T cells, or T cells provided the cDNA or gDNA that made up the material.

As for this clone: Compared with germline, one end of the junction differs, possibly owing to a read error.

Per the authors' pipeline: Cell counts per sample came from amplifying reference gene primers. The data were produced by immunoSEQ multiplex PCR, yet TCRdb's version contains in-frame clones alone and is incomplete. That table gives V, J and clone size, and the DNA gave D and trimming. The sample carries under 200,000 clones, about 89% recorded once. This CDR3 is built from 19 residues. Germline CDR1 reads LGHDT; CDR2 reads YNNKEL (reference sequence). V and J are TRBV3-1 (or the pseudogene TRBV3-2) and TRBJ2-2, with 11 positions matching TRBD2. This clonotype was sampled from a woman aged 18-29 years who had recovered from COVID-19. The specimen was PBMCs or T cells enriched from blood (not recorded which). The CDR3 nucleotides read TGTGCCAGCAGCAAAGACCGTGCGGCTAGCGGGAGGAGTACCGGGGAGCTGTTTTTT. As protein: CASSKDRAASGRSTGELFF.